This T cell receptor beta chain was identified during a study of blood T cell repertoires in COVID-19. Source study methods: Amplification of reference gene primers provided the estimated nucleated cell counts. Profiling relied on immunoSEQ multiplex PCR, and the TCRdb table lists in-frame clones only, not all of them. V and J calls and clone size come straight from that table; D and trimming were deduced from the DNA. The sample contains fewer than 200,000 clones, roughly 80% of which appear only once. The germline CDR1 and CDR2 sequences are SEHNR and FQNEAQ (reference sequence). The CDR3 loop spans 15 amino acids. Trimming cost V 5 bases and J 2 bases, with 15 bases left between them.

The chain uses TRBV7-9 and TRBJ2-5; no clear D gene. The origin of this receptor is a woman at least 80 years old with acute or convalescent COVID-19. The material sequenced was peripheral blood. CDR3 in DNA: TGTGCCAGCAGCCTTCTCCTCAACGCGCAAGAGACCCAGTACTTC. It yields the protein CASSLLLNAQETQYF. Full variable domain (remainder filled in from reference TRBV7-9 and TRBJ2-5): DTGVSQNPRHKITKRGQNVTFRCDPISEHNRLYWYRQTLGQGPEFLTYFQNEAQLEKSRLLSDRFSAERPKGSFSTLEIQRTEQGDSAMYLCASSLLLNAQETQYFGPGTRLLVL.